This is a list of T cell receptor beta chains from one sample in a study of T-cell memory formation after mild COVID-19. Each CDR3 protein gets one entry after TCRdb re-called the 5' RACE reads with MiXCR. Altogether a few hundred thousand distinct CDR3 sequences are present, around a fifth being singletons, with the ten largest covering 20% to 25%. The sequencing sample was made of PBMCs or a T cell subset sorted from them (not recorded which). The receptors derive from a man aged 18 to 30 who had mild COVID-19 (a few samples of this study predate the infection). Cell type and time point are not known. CDR3s include the opening cysteine and the closing phenylalanine or tryptophan. Fields, in order: D gene, clone size, J gene, V gene, CDR3 DNA, CDR3 protein. A D gene is named only where the DNA matches it firmly. Rows may omit the clone size; those that give it use once, few, many or a size class.

-,-,TRBJ2-2,TRBV7-3,TGTGCCAGCAGCTTATCGGGGTACGCGAACACCGGGGAGCTGTTTTTT,CASSLSGYANTGELFF
-,-,TRBJ2-7,TRBV4-1,TGCGCCAGCAGCCAGGTCATTGACTACGAGCAGTACTTC,CASSQVIDYEQYF
-,-,TRBJ2-1,TRBV25-1,TGTGCCAGCAGTGAACCGAGGCAGGGGGGCTCCTACAATGAGCAGTTCTTC,CASSEPRQGGSYNEQFF
TRBD2,few,TRBJ2-3,TRBV5-4,TGTGCCAGCAGCTCCGGGACTAGCGGGGGTAGCACAGATACGCAGTATTTT,CASSSGTSGGSTDTQYF
TRBD2,few,TRBJ2-1,TRBV3-1,TGTGCCAGCAGCCGCACACCACCCTGGACTAGCGGGGGGACTGAGCAGTTCTTC,CASSRTPPWTSGGTEQFF
TRBD1,-,TRBJ2-2,TRBV5-1,TGCGCCAGCAGCTTTCGACCGGGACAGGGTTCCGGGGAGCTGTTTTTT,CASSFRPGQGSGELFF
TRBD2,-,TRBJ2-5,TRBV5-5,TGTGCCAGCAGCTTGCCCGGGACTACCCAGGAGACCCAGTACTTC,CASSLPGTTQETQYF
TRBD1,few,TRBJ2-4,TRBV20-1,TGCAGTGCCACCCGGGACAGCACCCCCTCCTTCATTCAGTACTTC,CSATRDSTPSFIQYF
-,-,TRBJ1-2,TRBV6-1,TGTGCCACGCTCCAATATGGCTACACCTTC,CATLQYGYTF
TRBD1,few,TRBJ2-3,TRBV29-1,TGCAGCGTTGAGCCGGGACAGTACGCAGATACGCAGTATTTT,CSVEPGQYADTQYF
-,-,TRBJ2-1,TRBV27,TGTGCCAGCAGCCCTAGAGGGGATACCTTTTGGAATGAGCAGTTCTTC,CASSPRGDTFWNEQFF
-,few,TRBJ2-7,TRBV11-2,TGTGCCAGCAGCTTAGGATCCGTGACCCTTACCTACGAGCAGTACTTC,CASSLGSVTLTYEQYF
-,-,TRBJ2-3,TRBV28,TGTGCCAGCAGTTTATGGCGGGGCCTCACAGATACGCAGTATTTT,CASSLWRGLTDTQYF
-,few,TRBJ1-3,TRBV4-3,TGCGCCAGCAGCCAAGAAGGAGCGTTCCGCTCTGGAAACACCATATATTTT,CASSQEGAFRSGNTIYF
-,few,TRBJ2-3,TRBV5-1,TGCGCCAGCAGCTTAATCGGGCGTGATACGCAGTATTTT,CASSLIGRDTQYF
-,-,TRBJ1-4,TRBV7-2,TGTGCCAGCAGCTTAGCCCCGGCAACTAATGAAAAACTGTTTTTT,CASSLAPATNEKLFF
TRBD1,few,TRBJ1-5,TRBV20-1,TGCAGTGCTAGAGGGTCGGAGGGACAGGGGGGGACTAGCAATCAGCCCCAGCATTTT,CSARGSEGQGGTSNQPQHF
TRBD2,-,TRBJ2-3,TRBV3-1,TGTGCCAGCAGCCAAGATTTTGCGGGGGGTCTCACAGATACGCAGTATTTT,CASSQDFAGGLTDTQYF
-,-,TRBJ2-4,TRBV19,TGTGCCAGTAGTATAGTAGGCGGGGGCTGGGCCAAAAACATTCAGTACTTC,CASSIVGGGWAKNIQYF
-,-,TRBJ2-1,TRBV11-2,TGTGCCAGCAGCTTAATCCGCCGAATAAATGAGCAGTTCTTC,CASSLIRRINEQFF
-,-,TRBJ1-1,TRBV28,TGTGCCAGCAGTTTATCTCACAGCAACACTGAAGCTTTCTTT,CASSLSHSNTEAFF
TRBD2,few,TRBJ2-1,TRBV7-2,TGTGCCAGCAGCTTAGCCCTGGGGGGGTGGGGCTCCTACAATGAGCAGTTCTTC,CASSLALGGWGSYNEQFF
TRBD2,-,TRBJ2-3,TRBV6-1,TGTGCCAGCAGCCCAAGTTGGGCGGGGGGCCGCACAGATACGCAGTATTTT,CASSPSWAGGRTDTQYF
-,medium-sized,TRBJ2-4,TRBV7-9,TGTGCCAGCAGCGGCCGGGGGATCCTCTTATTCGAAGCCAAAAACATTCAGTACTTC,CASSGRGILLFEAKNIQYF
TRBD2,few,TRBJ2-1,TRBV7-3,TGTGCCAGCAGCTTAGGGGCCAGCGGGACGAGTGAGCAGTTCTTC,CASSLGASGTSEQFF
TRBD2,few,TRBJ2-3,TRBV7-2,TGTGCCAGCAGCTTAGGCGGGGGGGCCGGAGATACGCAGTATTTT,CASSLGGGAGDTQYF
-,-,TRBJ1-5,TRBV27,TGTGCCAGCAGCCTTGGGGGGTACAATCAGCCCCAGCATTTT,CASSLGGYNQPQHF
-,few,TRBJ2-5,TRBV4-2,TGTGCCAGCAGCCAAGAGACCAGCCCCATTGGGGAGACCCAGTACTTC,CASSQETSPIGETQYF
TRBD2,-,TRBJ2-5,TRBV5-1,TGCGCCAGCAGCTTGGCCGGAGGACGGGGAGGGGAGACCCAGTACTTC,CASSLAGGRGGETQYF
TRBD1,few,TRBJ1-5,TRBV2,TGTGCCAGCGGATTCCGGGACAGGGTACATCAGCCCCAGCATTTT,CASGFRDRVHQPQHF
-,many,TRBJ2-5,TRBV20-1,TGCAGTGCTACAGAGGGGCTAGAGACCCAGTACTTC,CSATEGLETQYF
TRBD1,few,TRBJ1-2,TRBV28,TGTGCCAGCAGCCGTCCCAGGTCCAGGGGGGCGAATGGCTACACCTTC,CASSRPRSRGANGYTF
-,-,TRBJ2-6,TRBV29-1,TGCAGCGTTGAAACCTCTGGGGCCAACGTCCTGACTTTC,CSVETSGANVLTF
-,-,TRBJ2-7,TRBV6-5,TGTGCCAGCAGCCCGAACATGGCCGGCTCCTACGAGCAGTACTTC,CASSPNMAGSYEQYF
TRBD2,-,TRBJ2-3,TRBV12-3/TRBV12-4,TGTGCCAGCAGCCCCGGGGGGGCCGGAGATACGCAGTATTTT,CASSPGGAGDTQYF
TRBD1,-,TRBJ1-6,TRBV30,TGTGCCTCACGGTACCGAGACAGGGGAAATTCACCCCTCCACTTT,CASRYRDRGNSPLHF
TRBD2,-,TRBJ2-3,TRBV11-2,TGTGCCAGCAGCCAAACCTTGGGACTAGCGGGTTATACGCAGTATTTT,CASSQTLGLAGYTQYF
TRBD1,few,TRBJ1-1,TRBV29-1,TGCAGTGCCTCGGACAGGGTGAACACTGAAGATTTCTTT,CSASDRVNTEDFF
-,few,TRBJ2-2,TRBV12-3/TRBV12-4,TGTGCCAGCAGACCAGGGTTCTGGGACGGGGAGCTGTTTTTT,CASRPGFWDGELFF
-,few,TRBJ2-5,TRBV27,TGTGCCAGCAGTCTCAAGCGGGACCAAGAGACCCAGTACTTC,CASSLKRDQETQYF
-,-,TRBJ1-1,TRBV4-2,TGTGCCAGCAGCCAAGGGCCTACAGGGAGTTCGACTGAAGCTTTCTTT,CASSQGPTGSSTEAFF
-,few,TRBJ2-7,TRBV6-2/TRBV6-3,TGTGCCAGCAGTTACTCCGGAGGAGGCCACGAGCAGTACTTC,CASSYSGGGHEQYF
-,-,TRBJ1-1,TRBV28,TGTGCCAGCAGTTTACCTACCCCAGGGACTGAAGCTTTCTTT,CASSLPTPGTEAFF
-,few,TRBJ1-1,TRBV7-2,TGTGCCAGCAGCTTATTCGTAGGTTCGTACACTGAAGCTTTCTTT,CASSLFVGSYTEAFF
-,-,TRBJ2-5,TRBV7-2,TGTGCCAGCAGCTTAGGGGGTCACGAGGAGACCCAGTACTTC,CASSLGGHEETQYF
TRBD1,-,TRBJ1-6,TRBV20-1,TGCAGTGCTAACTCCCCGGGACAGGGGTTTAGTTCACCCCTCCACTTT,CSANSPGQGFSSPLHF
-,few,TRBJ1-1,TRBV20-1,TGCAGCGGAACCGGATCGAACACTGAAGCTTTCTTT,CSGTGSNTEAFF
-,few,TRBJ1-1,TRBV12-3/TRBV12-4,TGTGCCAGCAGTTTTGGGCAACTCACTGAAGCTTTCTTT,CASSFGQLTEAFF
-,-,TRBJ1-6,TRBV18,TGTGCCAGCTCACCCGGCAGCTCTAATTCACCCCTCCACTTT,CASSPGSSNSPLHF
TRBD1,-,TRBJ2-5,TRBV6-1,TGTGCCAGCACCCGGGACAGGGAAGAAGAGACCCAGTACTTC,CASTRDREEETQYF
-,few,TRBJ2-2,TRBV4-2,TGTGCCAGCAGCCAAGAGGCGGACACCGGGGAGCTGTTTTTT,CASSQEADTGELFF
-,few,TRBJ2-7,TRBV4-3,TGCGCCGCCAGCAGCGGACGGGCGGGCTCCGAGCAGTACTTC,CAASSGRAGSEQYF
-,-,TRBJ2-3,TRBV2,TGTGCCAGCAGTGAATCGCCGGATCTTATGCAATCTACGCAGTATTTT,CASSESPDLMQSTQYF
TRBD1,-,TRBJ2-7,TRBV15,TGTGCCACCAGCAGAGGACAGGGACCCTACGAGCAGTACTTC,CATSRGQGPYEQYF
TRBD1,few,TRBJ2-2,TRBV7-2,TGTGCCAGCAGATGGGACAGGGTGAACACCGGGGAGCTGTTTTTT,CASRWDRVNTGELFF
TRBD1,-,TRBJ2-1,TRBV5-1,TGCGCCAGCAGCCCGAGGGGACAGTACAATGAGCAGTTCTTC,CASSPRGQYNEQFF
TRBD2,-,TRBJ2-1,TRBV6-2/TRBV6-3,TGTGCCAGCAGCCGTTTCCCGGGGGGAAACAATGAGCAGTTCTTC,CASSRFPGGNNEQFF